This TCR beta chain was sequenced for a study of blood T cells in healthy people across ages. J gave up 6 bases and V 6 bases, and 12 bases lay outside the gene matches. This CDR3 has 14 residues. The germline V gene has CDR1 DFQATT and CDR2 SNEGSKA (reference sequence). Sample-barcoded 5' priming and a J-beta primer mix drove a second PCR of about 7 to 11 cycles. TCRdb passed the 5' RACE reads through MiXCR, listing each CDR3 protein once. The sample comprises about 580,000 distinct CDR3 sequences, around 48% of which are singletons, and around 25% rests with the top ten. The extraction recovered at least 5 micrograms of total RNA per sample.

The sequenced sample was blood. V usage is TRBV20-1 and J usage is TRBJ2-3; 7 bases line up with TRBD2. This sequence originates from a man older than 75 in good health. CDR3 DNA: TGCAGTGCAACGGGGGGTACTAGAATCGATACGCAGTATTTT. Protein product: CSATGGTRIDTQYF.